This T cell receptor beta chain derives from a study of shared clonotypes between healthy human individuals. Study context: A couple of women and a few men aged 18 to 49 made up the donors.

Execution of the assay was at deep level. Here immunoSEQ multiplex PCR was the method, and the copy in TCRdb shows in-frame clones only, minus some. This table has a few million clones, about 94% appearing once. This CDR3 contains 13 residues. Germline CDR1 GTSNPN, CDR2 SVGIG (reference sequence). Trimming stripped 8 bases from V and 2 bases from J, with 15 bases between. Naive-designated CD8 cells lacked CD45RO, were positively enriched for CCR7, and omitted terminally differentiated effector memory CD45RA+ cells. Findings of the study overall: Naive subsets generally exceeded memory subsets in estimated richness. Non-shared clonotypes had lower generation probabilities than clonotypes shared by all four sorted-subset donors.

In its sample, this clone was seen a few times. What it recognizes is unknown. This TCR was sampled from a man younger than 35 in good health. Some clones in this sample may be carry-over from other donors' samples. The chain is built from TRBV30 and TRBJ1-1; D is uncertain. Sequences were obtained from naive CD8+ T cells from PBMCs. This CDR3 reads CARTPTVNTEAFF. The CDR3 DNA follows: TGTGCCAGGACCCCGACGGTAAACACTGAAGCTTTCTTT.